The sequence of this TCR beta chain was determined in a study of T cell repertoires in cytomegalovirus infection (dated 2019 in TCRdb). For context, the study as a whole: Donor HLA type was relevant to the analysis, because carriage of CMV infection together with the matching HLA type was indicated by public TCR beta signatures. Results and caveats for the whole study, not just this receptor: Carriers of CMV infection plus the relevant HLA type were discriminated by the cumulative frequency of public TCR beta family members in the study cohort and in an independent 352-donor cohort. In the ex vivo response, HLA-C-restricted CMV-specific TCR beta clonotypes were dominant, and in two of eight donors the single most frequent clonotype came from this HLA-C-restricted group.

Sequencing took place on an Illumina HiSeq 1500. TCRdb reprocessed the public reads (quality trimming at Q25 with fastp, clone calling with MiXCR) and kept in-frame beta chains. For every CDR3 protein sequence, its rows merge into one entry that carries the most common genes and DNA. Present in this sample are hundreds of thousands of distinct CDR3 sequences, about a sixth of which were seen just once. Together, the top ten hold 12% of the sample. V is pruned by 3 bases and J by 7 bases, leaving 8 bases of the junction without a gene match. The CDR3 starts with the cysteine, ends with the phenylalanine, and has 14 residues. Solely the CDR3 DNA is kept, with 42 bases framed from the first base. Sequences ENHRY (CDR1) and SYGVKD (CDR2) are obtained from the germline V gene. This clonotype was counted many times. The clone's antigen remains unknown. The record has no base qualities; no much larger clone is one base away.

The chain is assembled from TRBV10-3 and TRBJ2-7; TRBD1 fits 8 bases in the junction. This TCR came from a human donor in good health (CMV status not recorded). Some clones in this sample may be carry-over from other donors' samples. Source material: PBMCs. The DNA sequence reads TGTGCCATCAGTGATTCGGACAGGGTGGGGGAGCAGTACTTC. Its translation reads: CAISDSDRVGEQYF.